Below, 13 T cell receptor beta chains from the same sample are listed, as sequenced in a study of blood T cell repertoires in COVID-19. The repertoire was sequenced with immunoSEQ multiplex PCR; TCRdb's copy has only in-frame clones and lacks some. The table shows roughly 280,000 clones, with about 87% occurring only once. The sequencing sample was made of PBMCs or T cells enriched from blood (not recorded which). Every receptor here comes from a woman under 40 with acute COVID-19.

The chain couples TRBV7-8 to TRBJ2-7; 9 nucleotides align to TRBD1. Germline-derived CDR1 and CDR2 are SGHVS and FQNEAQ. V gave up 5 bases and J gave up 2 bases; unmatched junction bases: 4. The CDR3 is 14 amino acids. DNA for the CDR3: TGTGCCAGCAGCACGGGACAGGGTGCCTACGAGCAGTACTTC. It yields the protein CASSTGQGAYEQYF.

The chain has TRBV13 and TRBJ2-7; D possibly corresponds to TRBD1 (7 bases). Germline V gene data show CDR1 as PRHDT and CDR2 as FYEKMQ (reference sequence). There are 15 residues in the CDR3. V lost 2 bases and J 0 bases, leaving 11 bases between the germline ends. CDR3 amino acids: CASSLSRDSSYEQYF. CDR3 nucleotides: TGTGCCAGCAGCTTATCGCGGGACAGCTCCTACGAGCAGTACTTC.

The CDR3, as DNA: TGTGCCAGCAGCTTGGAGGGGCCCTACGAGCAGTACTTC. Translation: CASSLEGPYEQYF. This chain links TRBV5-5 with TRBJ2-7; D may be TRBD1 (5 bases). The CDR3 is 13 residues long. Trimming shortened V by 0 bases and J by 2 bases, and 6 bases separated the two germline ends. Germline V gene sequence: CDR1 SGHKS, CDR2 YYEKEE (reference sequence).

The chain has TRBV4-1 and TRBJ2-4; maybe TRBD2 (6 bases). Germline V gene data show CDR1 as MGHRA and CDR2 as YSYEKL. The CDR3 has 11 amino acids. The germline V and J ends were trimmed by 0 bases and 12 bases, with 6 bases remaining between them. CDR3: CASSQEGGQYF. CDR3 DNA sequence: TGCGCCAGCAGCCAAGAGGGGGGTCAGTACTTC.

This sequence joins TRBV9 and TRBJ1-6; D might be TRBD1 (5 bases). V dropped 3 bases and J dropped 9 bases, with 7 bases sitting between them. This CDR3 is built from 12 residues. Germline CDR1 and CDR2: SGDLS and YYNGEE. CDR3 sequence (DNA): TGTGCCAGCAGCGGGGGGGGTTCACCCCTCCACTTT. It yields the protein CASSGGGSPLHF.

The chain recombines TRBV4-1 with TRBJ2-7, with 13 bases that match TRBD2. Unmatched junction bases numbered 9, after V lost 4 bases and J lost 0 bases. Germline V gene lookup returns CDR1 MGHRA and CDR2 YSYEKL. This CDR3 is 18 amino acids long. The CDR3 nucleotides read TGCGCCAGCAGCCCCGGGACTAGCGGGATCGGATTCTCCTACGAGCAGTACTTC. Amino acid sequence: CASSPGTSGIGFSYEQYF.

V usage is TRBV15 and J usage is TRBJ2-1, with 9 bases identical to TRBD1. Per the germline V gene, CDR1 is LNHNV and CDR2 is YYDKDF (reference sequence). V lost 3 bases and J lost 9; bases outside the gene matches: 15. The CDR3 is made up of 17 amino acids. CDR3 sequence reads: CATSREVGDRVVTEQFF. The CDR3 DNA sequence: TGTGCCACCAGCAGGGAAGTCGGGGACAGGGTTGTGACTGAGCAGTTCTTC. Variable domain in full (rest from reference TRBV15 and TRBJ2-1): DAMVIQNPRYQVTQFGKPVTLSCSQTLNHNVMYWYQQKSSQAPKLLFHYYDKDFNNEADTPDNFQSRRPNTSFCFLDIRSPGLGDTAMYLCATSREVGDRVVTEQFFGPGTRLTVL.

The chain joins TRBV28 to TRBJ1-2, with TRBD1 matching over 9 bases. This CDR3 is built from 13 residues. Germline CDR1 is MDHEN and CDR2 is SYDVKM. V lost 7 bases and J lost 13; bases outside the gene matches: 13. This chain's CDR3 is CASTDPGQGPFTF. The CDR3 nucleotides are TGTGCCAGCACCGATCCGGGACAGGGACCTTTCACCTTC.

CDR3 protein: CASSFGTGSYGGELFF. The CDR3 DNA sequence: TGTGCCAGCAGCTTTGGGACAGGGAGTTACGGCGGGGAGCTGTTTTTT. The chain is built from TRBV5-6 and TRBJ2-2; 9 nucleotides align to TRBD1. V gave up 2 bases and J gave up 7 bases; unmatched junction bases: 9. This CDR3 has 16 residues. The germline V gene encodes CDR1 SGHDT and CDR2 YYEEEE.

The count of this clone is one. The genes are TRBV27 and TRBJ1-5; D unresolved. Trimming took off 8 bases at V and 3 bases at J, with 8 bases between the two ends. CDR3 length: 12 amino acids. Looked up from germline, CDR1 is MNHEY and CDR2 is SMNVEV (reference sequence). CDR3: CASWAANQPQHF. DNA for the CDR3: TGTGCCAGCTGGGCAGCCAATCAGCCCCAGCATTTT.

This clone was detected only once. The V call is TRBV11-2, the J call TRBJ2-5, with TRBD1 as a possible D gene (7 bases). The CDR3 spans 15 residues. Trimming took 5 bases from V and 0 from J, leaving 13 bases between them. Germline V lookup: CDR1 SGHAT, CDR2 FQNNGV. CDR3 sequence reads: CASSAGQWDQETQYF. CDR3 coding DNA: TGTGCCAGCAGCGCGGGACAGTGGGACCAAGAGACCCAGTACTTC.

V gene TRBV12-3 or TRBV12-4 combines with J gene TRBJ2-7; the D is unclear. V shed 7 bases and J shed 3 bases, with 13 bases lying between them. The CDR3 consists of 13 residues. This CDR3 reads CASKVTSGYEQYF. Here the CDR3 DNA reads TGTGCCAGCAAAGTCACATCGGGCTACGAGCAGTACTTC.

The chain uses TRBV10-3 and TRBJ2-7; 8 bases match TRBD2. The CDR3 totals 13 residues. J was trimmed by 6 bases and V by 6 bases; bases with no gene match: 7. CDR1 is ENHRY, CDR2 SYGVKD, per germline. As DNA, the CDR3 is TGTGCCATCAGGGAAAGCGGGAGTGGCGAGCAGTACTTC. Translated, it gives CAIRESGSGEQYF.